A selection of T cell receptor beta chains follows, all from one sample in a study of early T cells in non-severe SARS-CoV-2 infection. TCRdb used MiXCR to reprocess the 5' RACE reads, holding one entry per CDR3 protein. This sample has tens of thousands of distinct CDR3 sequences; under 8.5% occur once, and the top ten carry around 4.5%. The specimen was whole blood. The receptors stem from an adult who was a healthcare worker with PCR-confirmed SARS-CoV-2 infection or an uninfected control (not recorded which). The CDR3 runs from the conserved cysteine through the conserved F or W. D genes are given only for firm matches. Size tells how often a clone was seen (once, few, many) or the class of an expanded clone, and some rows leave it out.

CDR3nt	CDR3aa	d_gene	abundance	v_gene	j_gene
TGCAGTGCTAGGTTTGGGACATTTGGCAATCAGCCCCAGCATTTT	CSARFGTFGNQPQHF	-	few	TRBV20-1	TRBJ1-5
TGTGCCAGCAGTGGACCGGAGGTCACAGATACGCAGTATTTT	CASSGPEVTDTQYF	-	many	TRBV6-1	TRBJ2-3
TGTGCCAGCACAATAGGGGCAGATACGCAGTATTTT	CASTIGADTQYF	-	few	TRBV6-2/TRBV6-3	TRBJ2-3
TGCGCCAGCAGCCAATTACAGGGGGTAACCTACAATGAGCAGTTCTTC	CASSQLQGVTYNEQFF	TRBD1	-	TRBV5-1	TRBJ2-1
TGCAGCGGTTTGGACAGTAACTATGGCTACACCTTC	CSGLDSNYGYTF	-	-	TRBV29-1	TRBJ1-2
TGTGCCAGCAGAACGACTAGCGGGGCGTACAATGAGCAGTTCTTC	CASRTTSGAYNEQFF	TRBD2	few	TRBV12-3/TRBV12-4	TRBJ2-1
TGCAGTGCTAGGCCAGGACTAGCGGGAGGAGAGACCCAGTACTTC	CSARPGLAGGETQYF	TRBD2	-	TRBV20-1	TRBJ2-5
TGTGCCAGCAGCCGGGGACTAGCAGCGAATGAGCAGTTCTTC	CASSRGLAANEQFF	TRBD2	few	TRBV6-5	TRBJ2-1
TGTGCCAGCAGTTTTAACGGCGGAGAAGAGACCCAGTACTTC	CASSFNGGEETQYF	-	-	TRBV12-3/TRBV12-4	TRBJ2-5
TGTGCCAGCAGTTTTCTACAGAACAATGAGCAGTTCTTC	CASSFLQNNEQFF	-	many	TRBV12-3/TRBV12-4	TRBJ2-1
TGTGCCAGCAGTGAAACCGGGACAGGGGGACAGTACTTC	CASSETGTGGQYF	TRBD1	few	TRBV6-1	TRBJ2-7
TGCAGTGCTAGAGATCCGGGAGGGGTGGCTGAAGCTTTCTTT	CSARDPGGVAEAFF	-	few	TRBV20-1	TRBJ1-1
TGTGCCAGCAGCCCATCCTGGCTGGCTAGCGGGAGTTTATACAATGAGCAGTTCTTC	CASSPSWLASGSLYNEQFF	TRBD2	many	TRBV7-2	TRBJ2-1
TGTGCCAGTAGTACCTCGGGTTATAGCAATCAGCCCCAGCATTTT	CASSTSGYSNQPQHF	-	few	TRBV19	TRBJ1-5
TGTGCCAGCAAAGGAACGGGGGGGCGAAGCACAGATACGCAGTATTTT	CASKGTGGRSTDTQYF	TRBD2	-	TRBV2	TRBJ2-3
TGTGCCAGCAGCTTAGAGCCCCTTCAGCCCCAGCATTTT	CASSLEPLQPQHF	-	-	TRBV7-6	TRBJ1-5
TGCAGCGTTGGGGACAGCTATGGCTACACCTTC	CSVGDSYGYTF	TRBD1	-	TRBV29-1	TRBJ1-2
TGTGCCAGCAGCTTCCCCGGGGGCCAGGGTATGAACACTGAAGCTTTCTTT	CASSFPGGQGMNTEAFF	-	many	TRBV13	TRBJ1-1
TGTGCCAGCAGCACAAGGGAGGGACAGGGGAAAGATACGCAGTATTTT	CASSTREGQGKDTQYF	TRBD1	many	TRBV7-6	TRBJ2-3
TGCAGTGCTATACCCTTGCGGGAGGGGGCCTACGAGCAGTACTTC	CSAIPLREGAYEQYF	TRBD2	many	TRBV20-1	TRBJ2-7